This is a list of T cell receptor beta chains from one sample in a study of blood T cell repertoires in COVID-19. Some clones are missing from TCRdb's copy, which holds only in-frame ones; the method was immunoSEQ multiplex PCR. The sample lists 350,000 to 500,000 clones, approximately 90% occurring once. Sample: peripheral blood. All receptors derive from a man between 18 and 35 years old with COVID-19, enrolled during active disease. Each CDR3 is given with its conserved first and last residue. Each record gives: D gene, clone size, V gene, J gene, CDR3 DNA, CDR3 protein. A D gene is named only where the DNA matches it firmly. The size entry is marked missing in some rows and otherwise reads once, few, many or a size class.

TRBD1	once	TRBV5-5	TRBJ1-1	TGTGCCAGCAGCTTGCCCCTAGGGCAGGGGGTCATGAACACTGAAGCTTTCTTT	CASSLPLGQGVMNTEAFF
TRBD1	.	TRBV4-1	TRBJ1-2	TGCGCCAGCAGCCAAGGGGCCCTGACAGGGTGGGATGGCTACACCTTC	CASSQGALTGWDGYTF
TRBD1	.	TRBV5-1	TRBJ2-5	TGCGCCAGCAGCCCCACAGGGGGAGAGACCCAGTACTTC	CASSPTGGETQYF
TRBD1	.	TRBV6-5	TRBJ1-6	TGTGCCAGCAGTCACCGAGGACAGGGCAATTCACCCCTCCACTTT	CASSHRGQGNSPLHF
TRBD1	.	TRBV2	TRBJ1-6	TGTGCCAGCATGGGGCCAGGGGGCATCTATAATTCACCCCTCCACTTT	CASMGPGGIYNSPLHF
.	few	TRBV4-1	TRBJ1-5	TGCGCCAGCAGCCCCCGGACAGATAGCAATCAGCCCCAGCATTTT	CASSPRTDSNQPQHF
TRBD1	.	TRBV2	TRBJ1-5	TGTGCCAGCAAGGGACAGGTTAATCAGCCCCAGCATTTT	CASKGQVNQPQHF
TRBD1	.	TRBV18	TRBJ1-1	TGTGCCAGCTCACAGGGGACAGGGGGCTTCACTGAAGCTTTCTTT	CASSQGTGGFTEAFF
.	.	TRBV6-1	TRBJ1-2	TGTGCCAGCAGTGATCGGGCCGAGGGAGATGGCTACACCTTC	CASSDRAEGDGYTF
TRBD2	.	TRBV7-2	TRBJ2-5	TGTGCCAGCAGCCCAACTAGCGGGGGGGCCCGGGAGACCCAGTACTTC	CASSPTSGGARETQYF
TRBD1	.	TRBV5-8	TRBJ1-2	TGTGCCAGTCGTACCGGGACAGGCTTCTATGGCTACACCTTC	CASRTGTGFYGYTF
TRBD2	.	TRBV28	TRBJ2-1	TGTGCCAGCAGCGGGACTATATTCTACAATGAGCAGTTCTTC	CASSGTIFYNEQFF
.	few	TRBV11-2	TRBJ1-2	TGTGCCAGCAGCTTAGCCACCAGGGACACCTTC	CASSLATRDTF
.	.	TRBV6-6	TRBJ2-5	TGTGCCAGCAGGTCGCGGGACCCCTCTCCCCAAGAGACCCAGTACTTC	CASRSRDPSPQETQYF
.	.	TRBV18	TRBJ1-1	TGTGCCAGCTCCACTGACAGGAACACTGAAGCTTTCTTT	CASSTDRNTEAFF
.	.	TRBV3-1/TRBV3-2	TRBJ1-1	TGTGCCAGCAGTCTCGATGGGGGGGCAACTGAAGCTTTCTTT	CASSLDGGATEAFF
TRBD1	.	TRBV24-1	TRBJ2-3	TGTGCCACCAGTGACCCCGGGACAGGCACGCATACGCAGTATTTT	CATSDPGTGTHTQYF
.	.	TRBV7-9	TRBJ2-5	TGTGCCAGCAGCTTAGCGGGCGCGGAGACCCAGTACTTC	CASSLAGAETQYF
.	.	TRBV10-1	TRBJ1-1	TGCGCCAGCAGCCTCGGGGTGAACACTGAAGCTTTCTTT	CASSLGVNTEAFF
.	.	TRBV6-5	TRBJ1-2	TGTGCCAGCAGTTATAAATTCCGGGACAAGCTCAGCTACACCTTC	CASSYKFRDKLSYTF
.	.	TRBV29-1	TRBJ2-2	TGCAGCGTTGGTCCCAGTGAGAACACCGGGGAGCTGTTTTTT	CSVGPSENTGELFF
.	.	TRBV10-1	TRBJ1-5	TGCGCCAGCAGTGATGGGCAGGGGCCCCAGCATTTT	CASSDGQGPQHF
TRBD1	.	TRBV5-1	TRBJ1-1	TGCGCCAGCACCCAGCAAGGACAGGGGAGCACTGAAGCTTTCTTT	CASTQQGQGSTEAFF
TRBD2	.	TRBV7-3	TRBJ2-1	TGTGCCAGCAGCTCGGAACTAGCGGGAGGGAGTGAGCAGTTCTTC	CASSSELAGGSEQFF
TRBD1	.	TRBV19	TRBJ1-1	TGTGCCAGTACTAGGGGGCCCTCGACAGGCTCTCACACTGAAGCTTTCTTT	CASTRGPSTGSHTEAFF
TRBD2	.	TRBV11-2	TRBJ2-1	TGTGCCAGCAGCCCTAGGACTAGCCTCCCCTACAATGAGCAGTTCTTC	CASSPRTSLPYNEQFF
TRBD1	.	TRBV7-9	TRBJ1-4	TGTGCCAGCAGCGGAAGAAGGGGGCAGGGGACTAATGAAAAACTGTTTTTT	CASSGRRGQGTNEKLFF
.	.	TRBV19	TRBJ1-2	TGTGCCAGTAGTATATGGCCTCCAGGGGACTATGGCTACACCTTC	CASSIWPPGDYGYTF
.	.	TRBV7-9	TRBJ1-5	TGTGCCAGCAGCTTAGATGACAGTCGCGGTCAGCCCCAGCATTTT	CASSLDDSRGQPQHF
.	once	TRBV12-3/TRBV12-4	TRBJ1-5	TGTGCCAGCAGGAAGGGGGGGGCTAATCCCCAGCATTTT	CASRKGGANPQHF
.	few	TRBV13	TRBJ1-6	TGTGCCAGCAGCTTAGTAGGGGGGAGGGATTCACCCCTCCACTTT	CASSLVGGRDSPLHF
.	.	TRBV10-3	TRBJ2-6	TGTGCCATCAAGCCGGGGTCTGGGGCCAACGTCCTGACTTTC	CAIKPGSGANVLTF
TRBD2	.	TRBV20-1	TRBJ2-1	TGCAGTGCTAGTGGCCTAGCGGGAGGCGAGCAGTTCTTC	CSASGLAGGEQFF
TRBD2	.	TRBV4-1	TRBJ2-2	TGCGCCAGCAGCCAAGGGGAGGGAGGCTTCACCGGGGAGCTGTTTTTT	CASSQGEGGFTGELFF
.	.	TRBV5-4	TRBJ1-1	TGTGCCAGCAGCTTGGAACAGGGTATGTTCACTGAAGCTTTCTTT	CASSLEQGMFTEAFF
.	many	TRBV6-5	TRBJ1-5	TGTGCCAGCTGGGACACTCAAAGTCAGCCCCAGCATTTT	CASWDTQSQPQHF
TRBD1	.	TRBV6-5	TRBJ1-2	TGTGCCAGCCTGGGGACAGGGAACATCTATGGCTACACCTTC	CASLGTGNIYGYTF
TRBD1	.	TRBV11-3	TRBJ1-2	TGTGCCAGCAGCCCCGCCGGGACAGGGGCTCGGTATGGCTACACCTTC	CASSPAGTGARYGYTF
TRBD2	.	TRBV5-1	TRBJ2-3	TGCGCCAGCAGCCAGGGACTAGCGGAAAACACAGATACGCAGTATTTT	CASSQGLAENTDTQYF
TRBD2	.	TRBV3-1/TRBV3-2	TRBJ2-1	TGTGCCAGCAGCCAAGGGACTAGCGGGCTCGATGAGCAGTTCTTC	CASSQGTSGLDEQFF
.	.	TRBV24-1	TRBJ2-1	TGTGCCACCAGTGATCCCACTCTGAGCTCCTACAATGAGCAGTTCTTC	CATSDPTLSSYNEQFF
TRBD1	.	TRBV5-6	TRBJ1-1	TGTGCCAGCAGCCGGACAGGGCAAACTGAAGCTTTCTTT	CASSRTGQTEAFF
TRBD1	.	TRBV29-1	TRBJ2-5	TGCAGCGTCGGAAACAGGGGCCAAGAGACCCAGTACTTC	CSVGNRGQETQYF
.	few	TRBV2	TRBJ1-2	TGTGCCAGCAGTGGGAGGGTTGGCTACACCTTC	CASSGRVGYTF
TRBD1	.	TRBV19	TRBJ2-1	TGTGCCAGTAGTAGCAGGACAGGGAAAAACAATGAGCAGTTCTTC	CASSSRTGKNNEQFF
TRBD1	.	TRBV3-1/TRBV3-2	TRBJ1-2	TGTGCCAGCAGCCACCGACAGGGGGCCCACTATGGCTACACCTTC	CASSHRQGAHYGYTF
TRBD2	once	TRBV27	TRBJ2-1	TGTGCCAGCAGCCCTAGCGGGAAAGGCTATGAGCAGTTCTTC	CASSPSGKGYEQFF
.	.	TRBV18	TRBJ2-5	TGTGCCAGCTCACCAAGGGAGAAAGAGACCCAGTACTTC	CASSPREKETQYF
TRBD2	once	TRBV5-4	TRBJ2-1	TGTGCCAGCAGCTTGCCTAGCGGCTCGAATGAGCAGTTCTTC	CASSLPSGSNEQFF
.	.	TRBV5-4	TRBJ1-2	TGTGCCAGCAGCTTGGCAAGCGGCGGTAACGGTGGCTACACCTTC	CASSLASGGNGGYTF
.	.	TRBV28	TRBJ2-4	TGTGCCAGCATGCGGCGGGCCGTGCAGGAAAACATTCAGTACTTC	CASMRRAVQENIQYF
TRBD1	.	TRBV4-1	TRBJ2-1	TGCGCCAGCAGCCAAGTGCTAGGACAGGGCTTTGATGAGCAGTTCTTC	CASSQVLGQGFDEQFF
TRBD1	.	TRBV11-3	TRBJ2-2	TGTGCCAGCAGCTTAAGGAACAGGGGCACCGGGGAGCTGTTTTTT	CASSLRNRGTGELFF
TRBD2	.	TRBV2	TRBJ2-1	TGTGCCAGCAGTGATCAGAGCGGGACTGTTGAGCAGTTCTTC	CASSDQSGTVEQFF
TRBD1	.	TRBV10-1	TRBJ2-3	TGCGCCAGCAGTGAGTCGCAGGGGGCAGATACGCAGTATTTT	CASSESQGADTQYF
.	.	TRBV5-4	TRBJ1-4	TGTGCCAGCAGCCCCCGCCAGGATACAACTAATGAAAAACTGTTTTTT	CASSPRQDTTNEKLFF
TRBD1	.	TRBV7-9	TRBJ2-1	TGTGCCAGCAGCTTACCGGGACAGCCTAATGAGCAGTTCTTC	CASSLPGQPNEQFF
TRBD1	.	TRBV5-6	TRBJ2-1	TGTGCCAGCAGCTTGGTAGGATTCGGACAGGGAGGTTGGGAGCAGTTCTTC	CASSLVGFGQGGWEQFF